These 3 T cell receptor beta chains originate from one sample sequenced in a study of monozygotic twins with inflammatory bowel disease (dated by TCRdb to about 2019). The method behind the library was 5' RACE. The reads were generated on an Illumina HiSeq 2500. TCRdb reprocessed the reads, reporting each CDR3 protein sequence once and no DNA. The sample's records list approximately 160,000 distinct CDR3 sequences. 2.8% of the sample goes to the ten largest clones. Source material: blood. The receptors were sampled from a human donor with ulcerative colitis or Crohn's disease, or a healthy co-twin of an affected twin (not recorded which).

The chain is built from TRBV6-1 and TRBJ1-2; the D gene TCRdb calls, TRBD1, cannot be checked with no DNA. The length of the CDR3 is 14 residues. Germline CDR1 reads MNHNS; CDR2 reads SASEGT. The CDR3 reads CASSPPGEGNGYTF.

The V and J genes are TRBV7-6 and TRBJ2-3; TCRdb names TRBD1, which stays unverified in the absence of DNA. CDR1 and CDR2 (germline): SGHVS, FNYEAQ. The CDR3 is made up of 14 amino acids. CDR3 sequence reads: CASSSFRTIDTQYF. Full variable domain (rest looked up from reference TRBV7-6 and TRBJ2-3): GAGVSQSPRYKVTKRGQDVALRCDPISGHVSLYWYRQALGQGPEFLTYFNYEAQQDKSGLPNDRFSAERPEGSISTLTIQRTEQRDSAMYRCASSSFRTIDTQYFGPGTRLTVL.

The rearrangement links TRBV5-1 to TRBJ2-2; TCRdb names TRBD2, which stays unverified in the absence of DNA. Germline loops: CDR1 SGHRS, CDR2 YFSETQ. CDR3 length: 19 residues. CDR3: CASSLAWTRSGLNTGELFF.